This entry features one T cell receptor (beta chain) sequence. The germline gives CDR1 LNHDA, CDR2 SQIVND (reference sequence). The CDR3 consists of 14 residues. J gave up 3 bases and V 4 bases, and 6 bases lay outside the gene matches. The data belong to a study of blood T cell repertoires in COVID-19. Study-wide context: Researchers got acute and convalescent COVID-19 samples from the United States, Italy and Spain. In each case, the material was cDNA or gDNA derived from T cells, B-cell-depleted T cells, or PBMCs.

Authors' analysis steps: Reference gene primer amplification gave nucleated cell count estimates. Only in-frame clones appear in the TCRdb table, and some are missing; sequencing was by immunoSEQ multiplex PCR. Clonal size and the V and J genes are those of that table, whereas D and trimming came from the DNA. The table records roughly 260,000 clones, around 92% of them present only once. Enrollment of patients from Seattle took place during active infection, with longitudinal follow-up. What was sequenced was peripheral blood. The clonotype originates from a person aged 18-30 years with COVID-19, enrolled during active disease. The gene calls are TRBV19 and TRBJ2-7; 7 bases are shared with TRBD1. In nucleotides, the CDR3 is TGTGCCAGTAGTAATATCGGACAGGTCTACGAGCAGTACTTC. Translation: CASSNIGQVYEQYF.